The 23 T cell receptor beta chains given below trace back to one sample, sequenced in a study of shared clonotypes between healthy human individuals. This table comes from immunoSEQ multiplex PCR, and its TCRdb copy is limited to in-frame clones, with some not included. The sample holds about 2.5 million clones; 85% to 95% are singletons and the top ten take approximately 0.41%. Specimen: naive CD4+ T cells from PBMCs. Documented subset: CD45RA+ positively selected. These receptors originate from a man aged 18 to 29 in good health. Some clones in this sample may be carry-over from other donors' samples.

On this clone itself: This sample includes further DNA sequences coding for the same CDR3. The J gene is TRBJ1-2, the V gene TRBV9; 8 nucleotides agree with TRBD1. In germline, CDR1 is SGDLS, CDR2 YYNGEE. Trimming removed 0 bases from V and 5 bases from J; junction bases left unmatched: 3. The CDR3 covers 14 residues. CDR3: CASSVADRAYGYTF. CDR3 in DNA: TGTGCCAGCAGCGTAGCGGACAGGGCTTATGGCTACACCTTC.

CDR3 coding DNA: TGTGCCAGCTCAGGCGGGACAGGCGTCGGTTCGAGCGGGAGGGTTTCCTACAATGAGCAGTTCTTC. Translating it yields CASSGGTGVGSSGRVSYNEQFF. V and J are TRBV18 and TRBJ2-1; 10 bases map to TRBD2. With V trimmed by 5 bases and J by 1 base, 23 bases remained unmatched. This CDR3 has 22 residues. The germline V gene has CDR1 KGHSH and CDR2 LQKENI.

The chain links TRBV28 to TRBJ2-1; 11 bases fit TRBD2. Germline loops: CDR1 MDHEN, CDR2 SYDVKM. J gave up 8 bases and V 6 bases, and 12 bases lay outside the gene matches. This CDR3 comprises 16 residues. Written as DNA, the CDR3 is TGTGCCAGCAGCCCTTTTCGACTAGCGGGATCATATGAGCAGTTCTTC. Translated: CASSPFRLAGSYEQFF. The full variable domain, completed using reference TRBV28 and TRBJ2-1, is DVKVTQSSRYLVKRTGEKVFLECVQDMDHENMFWYRQDPGLGLRLIYFSYDVKMKEKGDIPEGYSVSREKKERFSLILESASTNQTSMYLCASSPFRLAGSYEQFFGPGTRLTVL.

The CDR3 DNA sequence: TGTGCCAGCAGCTTAGTGGACCCGAAGAGCAATCAGCCCCAGCATTTT. As protein: CASSLVDPKSNQPQHF. The rearrangement joins TRBV7-2 to TRBJ1-5; unclear D gene. Germline-derived CDR1 and CDR2 are SGHTA and FQGNSA. The CDR3 is 16 amino acids. V shed 1 base and J shed 1 base, with 11 bases lying between them.

The V call is TRBV9, the J call TRBJ2-5, with a tentative D call TRBD2 (6 bases). The CDR3 has 16 amino acids. Looked up from germline, CDR1 is SGDLS and CDR2 is YYNGEE. V lost 0 bases to trimming and J lost 4 bases, with 16 bases between them. The CDR3, as DNA: TGTGCCAGCAGCGTAGCTACGGGACTGGCCCCAGAGACCCAGTACTTC. As protein: CASSVATGLAPETQYF. Supplemented by reference TRBV9 and TRBJ2-5, the full variable domain reads DSGVTQTPKHLITATGQRVTLRCSPRSGDLSVYWYQQSLDQGLQFLIQYYNGEERAKGNILERFSAQQFPDLHSELNLSSLELGDSALYFCASSVATGLAPETQYFGPGTRLLVL.

About this clone: The same CDR3 also results from other DNA sequences found in this sample. V is TRBV6-5 and J is TRBJ1-3; D gene uncertain. The CDR3 has 14 amino acids. Germline CDR1 is MNHEY and CDR2 is SVGAGI. V lost 2 bases, J lost 1 base, and 6 bases lay in between. CDR3 protein: CASSYGTSGNTIYF. The CDR3 DNA reads as TGTGCCAGCAGTTACGGAACTTCTGGAAACACCATATATTTT.

The chain has TRBV6-1 and TRBJ1-1; tentative D call: TRBD1 (5 bases). The CDR3 loop spans 18 amino acids. Germline CDR1 and CDR2: MNHNS and SASEGT. Trimming removed 0 bases from V and 3 bases from J, with 20 bases in between. The CDR3 coding sequence is TGTGCCAGCAGTGAAGCGGGTGTAGGATACCCGGGGGACACTGAAGCTTTCTTT. It encodes CASSEAGVGYPGDTEAFF.

The V call is TRBV30, the J call TRBJ1-2, with D possibly being TRBD1 (5 bases). Trimming stripped 3 bases from V and 8 bases from J, with 10 bases between. This CDR3 spans 11 amino acids. Germline values: CDR1 GTSNPN, CDR2 SVGIG (reference sequence). This chain's CDR3 is CAWRPGRGYTF. The CDR3 DNA is TGTGCCTGGAGGCCAGGGCGCGGCTACACCTTC. Full variable domain (rest looked up from reference TRBV30 and TRBJ1-2): SQTIHQWPATLVQPVGSPLSLECTVEGTSNPNLYWYRQAAGRGLQLLFYSVGIGQISSEVPQNLSASRPQDRQFILSSKKLLLSDSGFYLCAWRPGRGYTFGSGTRLTVV.

Worth noting for this clone: Other DNA sequences in this sample translate to the same CDR3. The V call is TRBV6-1, the J call TRBJ1-1; a possible D gene is TRBD1 (5 bases). Trimming took 0 bases from V and 0 from J, leaving 8 bases between them. This CDR3 is built from 15 residues. Germline values: CDR1 MNHNS, CDR2 SASEGT. DNA for the CDR3: TGTGCCAGCAGTGAAGCGCGGGGCGTGAACACTGAAGCTTTCTTT. Its protein is CASSEARGVNTEAFF.

The rearrangement links TRBV6-6 to TRBJ1-1; a weak D match, TRBD1 (5 bases). V shed 7 bases and J shed 7 bases, with 22 bases lying between them. The length of the CDR3 is 15 residues. CDR1 is MNHNY and CDR2 is SVGAGI in the germline V gene (reference sequence). CDR3 in DNA: TGTGCCAGCATCCAACAGATTGGGGGGGTCGGTGAAGCTTTCTTT. Amino acids: CASIQQIGGVGEAFF.

V usage is TRBV4-3 and J usage is TRBJ1-2; D unresolved. Trimming removed 0 bases from V and 3 bases from J, with 8 bases in between. CDR1 LGHNA and CDR2 YSLEER come from the germline V gene. The CDR3 loop spans 14 amino acids. CDR3 bases: TGCGCCAGCAGCCAAGATACCCAGGACTATGGCTACACCTTC. Translated, it gives CASSQDTQDYGYTF.

CDR3 amino acids: CASSRSTGVAFF. The CDR3 nucleotides read TGTGCCAGCAGCCGCTCGACAGGGGTGGCTTTCTTT. The gene calls are TRBV14 and TRBJ1-1; 8 bases map to TRBD1. The V gene end was trimmed by 4 bases and the J gene end by 11 bases; junction bases not matched to a gene: 6. The V gene's germline CDR1 is SGHDN and CDR2 FVKESK. CDR3 length: 12 residues.

V gene TRBV2 combines with J gene TRBJ1-5; D call uncertain. With 7 bases removed from V and 4 bases from J, the gap between germline ends came to 11 bases. Germline CDR1 SNHLY, CDR2 FYNNEI. The CDR3 consists of 13 residues. The CDR3 here is CASMDGLNQPQHF. The CDR3 nucleotides are TGTGCCAGCATGGACGGACTAAATCAGCCCCAGCATTTT.

The J gene is TRBJ2-1, the V gene TRBV20-1, with TRBD2 identical over 8 bases. The V gene end was trimmed by 5 bases and the J gene end by 14 bases; junction bases not matched to a gene: 8. From germline, CDR1 is DFQATT and CDR2 SNEGSKA (reference sequence). This CDR3 comprises 11 residues. CDR3 DNA sequence: TGCAGTGCTCCCGGGGGGGGCCCGGAGTTCTTC. It translates to CSAPGGGPEFF.

CDR3 region: CATSRGNGGPLDEQFF. The CDR3 DNA is TGTGCCACCAGCAGAGGTAACGGCGGTCCCTTGGATGAGCAGTTCTTC. The chain combines TRBV15 with TRBJ2-1; no clear D gene. V was cut by 1 base and J by 8 bases, with 18 bases left in between. The CDR3 runs 16 residues. Germline V CDR1 and CDR2: LNHNV, YYDKDF (reference sequence).

This clone is a singleton in its sample. J is TRBJ2-5 and V is TRBV11-2; D not certain. Germline loops: CDR1 SGHAT, CDR2 FQNNGV. The V and J ends lost 0 bases and 5 bases respectively, with 13 bases between them. There are 15 residues in the CDR3. The CDR3 region is CASSLDNRPWETQYF. In DNA form, the CDR3 reads TGTGCCAGCAGCTTAGATAACAGACCCTGGGAGACCCAGTACTTC.

The chain combines TRBV7-3 with TRBJ1-2, with TRBD1 identical over 9 bases. Looked up from germline, CDR1 is SGHTA and CDR2 is FQGTGA. V lost 5 bases to trimming and J lost 6 bases; unmatched junction nucleotides: 13. This CDR3 is 16 amino acids long. The CDR3 sequence: CASSRTASTGGDGYTF. CDR3 DNA: TGTGCCAGCAGCCGAACCGCTTCGACAGGGGGGGATGGCTACACCTTC. The full variable domain, in which reference TRBV7-3 and TRBJ1-2 provide the parts outside the CDR3, is GAGVSQTPSNKVTEKGKYVELRCDPISGHTALYWYRQSLGQGPEFLIYFQGTGAADDSGLPNDRFFAVRPEGSVSTLKIQRTERGDSAVYLCASSRTASTGGDGYTFGSGTRLTVV.

A note on this clone: The sample carries other DNA sequences with the same CDR3. In DNA form, the CDR3 reads TGTGCCAGCAGTTTTCCGGGCACAGATACGCAGTATTTT. Translated: CASSFPGTDTQYF. V and J are TRBV6-5 and TRBJ2-3; the D is unclear. The V end lost 4 bases, the J end lost 1 base, and 6 bases lay between the germline ends. The length of the CDR3 is 13 residues. The germline V gene has CDR1 MNHEY and CDR2 SVGAGI.

This clone was picked up a small number of times. The same CDR3 arises from other DNA sequences in this sample as well. The rearrangement links TRBV5-1 to TRBJ2-7, with unresolved D. The CDR3 has 11 amino acids. Trimming took 3 bases from V and 3 from J, leaving 4 bases between them. The germline V gene has CDR1 SGHRS and CDR2 YFSETQ. In nucleotides, the CDR3 is TGCGCCAGCAGCTCCGACTACGAGCAGTACTTC. Its translation: CASSSDYEQYF.

The chain employs TRBV5-4 and TRBJ2-5; the match to TRBD2 covers 9 bases. Losses at the gene ends were 3 bases for V and 4 bases for J; bases not matched to a gene: 7. This CDR3 region has 15 residues. Germline CDR1 and CDR2: SGHNT and YYREEE (reference sequence). CDR3 sequence reads: CASSSGTSPRETQYF. For the CDR3, the DNA is TGTGCCAGCAGCTCCGGGACTAGCCCCCGAGAGACCCAGTACTTC.

This rearrangement joins TRBV10-3 to TRBJ1-2; D ambiguous. Germline CDR1 and CDR2: ENHRY and SYGVKD. The V end lost 5 bases, the J end lost 8 bases, and 12 bases lay between the germline ends. The CDR3 consists of 12 residues. This chain's CDR3 is CAISTPSGGYTF. For the CDR3, the DNA is TGTGCCATCAGTACCCCGTCGGGGGGCTACACCTTC.

V and J are TRBV10-3 and TRBJ1-1; D uncertain. Trimming shortened V by 4 bases and J by 0 bases, and 6 bases separated the two germline ends. CDR3 size: 13 residues. The germline gives CDR1 ENHRY, CDR2 SYGVKD. The CDR3 region is CAISAGMNTEAFF. The CDR3 bases are TGTGCCATCAGTGCTGGAATGAACACTGAAGCTTTCTTT.

The chain recombines TRBV5-1 with TRBJ2-3, with D perhaps given as TRBD1 or TRBD2 (5 bases each). Germline assignment: CDR1 SGHRS and CDR2 YFSETQ. Trimming pared 1 base from V and 4 bases from J, leaving 10 bases between. This CDR3 contains 14 residues. The chain's CDR3 is CASSLFGGADTQYF. The CDR3 bases are TGCGCCAGCAGCTTGTTTGGGGGAGCAGATACGCAGTATTTT. Full variable domain (remainder filled in from reference TRBV5-1 and TRBJ2-3): KAGVTQTPRYLIKTRGQQVTLSCSPISGHRSVSWYQQTPGQGLQFLFEYFSETQRNKGNFPGRFSGRQFSNSRSEMNVSTLELGDSALYLCASSLFGGADTQYFGPGTRLTVL.